A selection of T cell receptor beta chains follows, all from one sample in a study of blood T cell repertoires in COVID-19. TCRdb keeps only in-frame clones here, not all; method: immunoSEQ multiplex PCR. The sample carries approximately 160,000 clones, about 85% recorded once. Sequencing was done on a sample of peripheral blood. The receptors shown here come from a man in his sixties or seventies who had recovered from COVID-19. Each CDR3 is given with its conserved first and last residue.

j_call: TRBJ1-2; v_call: TRBV7-9; cdr3_length: 12; cdr3_aa: CAGSSGGDGYTF
j_call: TRBJ2-1; v_call: TRBV9; cdr3_length: 15; cdr3_aa: CASSVGTGAYNEQFF
j_call: TRBJ1-2; v_call: TRBV15; cdr3_length: 14; cdr3_aa: CATSRDRQGRGYTF
j_call: TRBJ2-7; v_call: TRBV28; cdr3_length: 15; cdr3_aa: CASSSPSRAFYEQYF
j_call: TRBJ2-2; v_call: TRBV13; cdr3_length: 18; cdr3_aa: CASSFDPSGRSDTGELFF
j_call: TRBJ1-5; v_call: TRBV19; cdr3_length: 16; cdr3_aa: CASSDSGTGINQPQHF
j_call: TRBJ2-7; v_call: TRBV13; cdr3_length: 13; cdr3_aa: CASTSTGSYEQYF
j_call: TRBJ1-6; v_call: TRBV18; cdr3_length: 13; cdr3_aa: CASSPDRGSPLHF
j_call: TRBJ2-1; v_call: TRBV7-9; cdr3_length: 18; cdr3_aa: CASSFGYEGGSSYNEQFF
j_call: TRBJ2-2; v_call: TRBV25-1; cdr3_length: 13; cdr3_aa: CASGTMNTGELFF
j_call: TRBJ2-7; v_call: TRBV7-8; cdr3_length: 14; cdr3_aa: CASSLGTDFYEQYF
j_call: TRBJ2-2; v_call: TRBV19; cdr3_length: 18; cdr3_aa: CASSIVGLDYQNTGELFF
j_call: TRBJ2-1; v_call: TRBV3-1/TRBV3-2; cdr3_length: 14; cdr3_aa: CASTHSRSYNEQFF
j_call: TRBJ1-5; v_call: TRBV6-1; cdr3_length: 13; cdr3_aa: CASSDRQGAPQHF
j_call: TRBJ1-1; v_call: TRBV6-4; cdr3_length: 12; cdr3_aa: CASSDSKSEAFF
j_call: TRBJ1-5; v_call: TRBV27; cdr3_length: 13; cdr3_aa: CASSLDVGQPQHF
j_call: TRBJ2-7; v_call: TRBV28; cdr3_length: 12; cdr3_aa: CASSPGTYEQYF
j_call: TRBJ2-3; v_call: TRBV19; cdr3_length: 13; cdr3_aa: CASSREGTDTQYF
j_call: TRBJ2-3; v_call: TRBV19; cdr3_length: 16; cdr3_aa: CASSPPPGLVTDTQYF
j_call: TRBJ2-5; v_call: TRBV15; cdr3_length: 14; cdr3_aa: CATSLGLAKETQYF
j_call: TRBJ1-1; v_call: TRBV5-1; cdr3_length: 15; cdr3_aa: CASSLDGVSDTEAFF
j_call: TRBJ2-7; v_call: TRBV7-6; cdr3_length: 16; cdr3_aa: CASSLDAASGPYEQYF
j_call: TRBJ1-6; v_call: TRBV12-3/TRBV12-4; cdr3_length: 12; cdr3_aa: CASSQGISPLHF
j_call: TRBJ1-1; v_call: TRBV7-2; cdr3_length: 14; cdr3_aa: CASSLGKRETEAFF
j_call: TRBJ1-5; v_call: TRBV5-1; cdr3_length: 14; cdr3_aa: CASSLGDFDQPQHF
j_call: TRBJ2-5; v_call: TRBV9; cdr3_length: 15; cdr3_aa: CASSPSGGGRETQYF
j_call: TRBJ2-6; v_call: TRBV6-2/TRBV6-3; cdr3_length: 17; cdr3_aa: CASSDTGGHSGANVLTF
j_call: TRBJ1-3; v_call: TRBV9; cdr3_length: 15; cdr3_aa: CASSYSPGDGNTIYF
j_call: TRBJ2-5; v_call: TRBV14; cdr3_length: 16; cdr3_aa: CASSQVEKPYQETQYF
j_call: TRBJ1-4; v_call: TRBV2; cdr3_length: 14; cdr3_aa: CASSKTGTNEKLFF
j_call: TRBJ2-5; v_call: TRBV19; cdr3_length: 13; cdr3_aa: CASSPQVRETQYF
j_call: TRBJ2-5; v_call: TRBV18; cdr3_length: 14; cdr3_aa: CASLDRAYQETQYF
j_call: TRBJ2-7; v_call: TRBV15; cdr3_length: 14; cdr3_aa: CATGREGLTYEQYF
j_call: TRBJ2-7; v_call: TRBV5-4; cdr3_length: 13; cdr3_aa: CASSSQGAYEQYF
j_call: TRBJ2-7; v_call: TRBV12-3/TRBV12-4; cdr3_length: 13; cdr3_aa: CASRSGIVYEQYF
j_call: TRBJ2-5; v_call: TRBV2; cdr3_length: 15; cdr3_aa: CASRGTSMGQETQYF
j_call: TRBJ1-5; v_call: TRBV6-6; cdr3_length: 15; cdr3_aa: CASRTSTGLDQPQHF
j_call: TRBJ2-1; v_call: TRBV28; cdr3_length: 13; cdr3_aa: CASSLNRADEQFF
j_call: TRBJ2-1; v_call: TRBV4-3; cdr3_length: 13; cdr3_aa: CASSQDRLNEQFF
j_call: TRBJ2-7; v_call: TRBV6-5; cdr3_length: 14; cdr3_aa: CASIRPSGIYEQYF
j_call: TRBJ1-5; v_call: TRBV12-5; cdr3_length: 14; cdr3_aa: CASGLGQGHQPQHF
j_call: TRBJ2-7; v_call: TRBV10-2; cdr3_length: 12; cdr3_aa: CASSGPSDEQYF
j_call: TRBJ2-7; v_call: TRBV7-2; cdr3_length: 15; cdr3_aa: CASSRLADKGYEQYF
j_call: TRBJ1-2; v_call: TRBV12-5; cdr3_length: 13; cdr3_aa: CASGFGLVHGYTF
j_call: TRBJ1-5; v_call: TRBV4-1; cdr3_length: 17; cdr3_aa: CASSQDITGDSNQPQHF
j_call: TRBJ2-1; v_call: TRBV7-9; cdr3_length: 15; cdr3_aa: CASSLGASGIDEQFF
j_call: TRBJ1-1; v_call: TRBV3-1/TRBV3-2; cdr3_length: 14; cdr3_aa: CASSPLTRDTEAFF
j_call: TRBJ1-1; v_call: TRBV2; cdr3_length: 15; cdr3_aa: CASSPVGTANTEAFF
j_call: TRBJ2-7; v_call: TRBV19; cdr3_length: 17; cdr3_aa: CASSIGTSGVKSYEQYF
j_call: TRBJ1-5; v_call: TRBV2; cdr3_length: 13; cdr3_aa: CASSGDRDQPQHF
j_call: TRBJ2-5; v_call: TRBV24-1; cdr3_length: 17; cdr3_aa: CATSDRGLAGGRETQYF
j_call: TRBJ1-4; v_call: TRBV15; cdr3_length: 15; cdr3_aa: CATSRRPEGIEKLFF
j_call: TRBJ2-5; v_call: TRBV27; cdr3_length: 15; cdr3_aa: CASSPEGANRETQYF